Listed below are T cell receptor beta chains from one sample, sequenced in a study of PD-L1 blockade in urothelial cancer. Using immunoSEQ multiplex PCR, the repertoire was profiled, and TCRdb retains in-frame clones only, with some absent. This table has just under 40,000 clones, about 89% appearing once. The sample here was PBMCs, taken around atezolizumab (anti-PD-L1) treatment. The receptors originated from a man in his sixties with urothelial cancer. Each CDR3 is given with its conserved first and last residue. A D gene is named only where the DNA matches it firmly. Size tells how often a clone was seen (once, few, many) or the class of an expanded clone, and some rows leave it out.

D gene	V gene	clone size	J gene	CDR3 protein	CDR3 DNA
TRBD2	TRBV4-1	-	TRBJ2-1	CASSHGVAGGPAEQFF	TGCGCCAGCAGCCATGGTGTCGCGGGGGGGCCCGCTGAGCAGTTCTTC
-	TRBV7-6	-	TRBJ2-7	CASSLGEGEQYF	TGTGCCAGCAGCTTAGGAGAGGGCGAGCAGTACTTC
TRBD1	TRBV19	-	TRBJ1-5	CASSIIPGGVNQPQHF	TGTGCCAGTAGTATAATCCCAGGGGGCGTAAATCAGCCCCAGCATTTT
-	TRBV11-3	-	TRBJ2-1	CASSLVGASSYNEQFF	TGTGCCAGCAGCTTAGTCGGAGCTAGCTCCTACAATGAGCAGTTCTTC
TRBD1	TRBV7-2	-	TRBJ1-1	CASSSRPTGGTEAFF	TGTGCCAGCAGTTCCCGACCGACAGGGGGCACTGAAGCTTTCTTT
TRBD2	TRBV18	-	TRBJ2-3	CASSPTSGGLVDTQYF	TGTGCCAGCTCACCGACTAGCGGGGGACTAGTAGATACGCAGTATTTT
TRBD1	TRBV9	-	TRBJ2-1	CASSVQGASYNEQFF	TGTGCCAGCAGCGTTCAGGGGGCTTCCTACAATGAGCAGTTCTTC
-	TRBV19	-	TRBJ2-5	CASSIDPVAETQYF	TGTGCCAGTAGTATAGATCCAGTAGCGGAGACCCAGTACTTC
-	TRBV2	-	TRBJ2-7	CASILPRGNYEQYF	TGTGCCAGCATCCTACCCCGCGGGAACTACGAGCAGTACTTC
-	TRBV11-3	-	TRBJ1-1	CASSLLASNTEAFF	TGTGCCAGCAGCTTATTAGCCAGCAACACTGAAGCTTTCTTT
TRBD1	TRBV19	-	TRBJ2-7	CASSEGQGLYEQYF	TGTGCCAGTAGTGAAGGACAGGGGCTGTACGAGCAGTACTTC
TRBD1	TRBV7-9	few	TRBJ2-2	CASSTDRGTGELFF	TGTGCCAGCAGCACGGACAGGGGCACCGGGGAGCTGTTTTTT
-	TRBV6-1	-	TRBJ2-7	CASSDGGRITYEQYF	TGTGCCAGCAGTGATGGGGGCCGGATAACCTACGAGCAGTACTTC
-	TRBV11-1	-	TRBJ2-4	CASSPRSRESNIQYF	TGTGCCAGCAGCCCCCGATCGAGGGAGTCTAACATTCAGTACTTC
-	TRBV4-3	-	TRBJ1-4	CASSQAGVGNEKLFF	TGCGCCAGCAGCCAAGCCGGGGTGGGTAATGAAAAACTGTTTTTT
TRBD1	TRBV5-1	-	TRBJ2-7	CASSSQTGSEQYF	TGCGCCAGCAGCTCGCAGACAGGGAGCGAGCAGTACTTC